This record concerns one T cell receptor beta chain sequence. Its specificity is not known. The data originate from a study of cytomegalovirus exposure and HLA in healthy donors. Turning to the study itself: An analysis done earlier identified 120 million or so unique TCR beta sequences from 190 million or so T cells. HLA-typed donors were the source of tens of millions of unique TCRs, which an early data release held.

Looked up from germline, CDR1 is LNHDA and CDR2 is SQIVND (reference sequence). The V and J ends lost 5 bases and 3 bases respectively, with 13 bases between them. The CDR3 contains 14 residues. PCR was performed using 60 Vbeta and 13 Jbeta primers. Clones were read by immunoSEQ multiplex PCR, and TCRdb kept only the in-frame ones, dropping some. The table records 85,000 to 100,000 clones, 64% of them present only once. The study's findings and limits: In a later analysis, HLA-associated TCR beta chains were more clonally expanded than equally common others.

The TCR sequence derives from a man aged 55-75 years in good health and CMV-seronegative. The sequenced material came from PBMCs. V and J are TRBV19 and TRBJ1-1; D is unresolved. For the CDR3, the DNA is TGTGCCAGTAGTGACGAAAACGGGTACACTGAAGCTTTCTTT. It is translated as CASSDENGYTEAFF.